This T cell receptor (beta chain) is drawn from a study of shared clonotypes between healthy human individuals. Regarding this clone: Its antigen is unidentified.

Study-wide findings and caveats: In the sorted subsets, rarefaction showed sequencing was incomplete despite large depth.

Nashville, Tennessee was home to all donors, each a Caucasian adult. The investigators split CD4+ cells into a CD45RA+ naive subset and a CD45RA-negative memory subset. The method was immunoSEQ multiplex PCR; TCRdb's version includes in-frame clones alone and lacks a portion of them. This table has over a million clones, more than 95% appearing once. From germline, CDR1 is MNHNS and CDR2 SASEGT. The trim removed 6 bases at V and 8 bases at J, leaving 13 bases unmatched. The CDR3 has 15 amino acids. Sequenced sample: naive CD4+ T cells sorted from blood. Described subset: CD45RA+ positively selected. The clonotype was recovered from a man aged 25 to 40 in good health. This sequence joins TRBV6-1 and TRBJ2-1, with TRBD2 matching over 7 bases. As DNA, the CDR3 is TGTGCCAGCAGGCTGGGGGGGGAAGGGAGGGATGAGCAGTTCTTC. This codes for CASRLGGEGRDEQFF.